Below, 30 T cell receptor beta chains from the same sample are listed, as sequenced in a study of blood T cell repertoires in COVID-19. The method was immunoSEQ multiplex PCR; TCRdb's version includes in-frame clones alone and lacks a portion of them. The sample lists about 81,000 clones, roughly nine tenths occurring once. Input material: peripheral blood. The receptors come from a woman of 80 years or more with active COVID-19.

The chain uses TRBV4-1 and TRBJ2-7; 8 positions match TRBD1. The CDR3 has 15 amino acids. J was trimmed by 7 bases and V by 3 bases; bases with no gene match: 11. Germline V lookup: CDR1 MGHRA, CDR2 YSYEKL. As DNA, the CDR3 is TGCGCCAGCAGCCAGGGGACAGGCGCCCCTAAAGAGCAGTACTTC. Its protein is CASSQGTGAPKEQYF.

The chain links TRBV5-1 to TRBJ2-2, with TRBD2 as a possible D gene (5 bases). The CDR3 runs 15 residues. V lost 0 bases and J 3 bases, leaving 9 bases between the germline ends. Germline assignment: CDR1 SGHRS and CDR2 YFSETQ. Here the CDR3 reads CASSLVTGYTGELFF. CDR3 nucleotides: TGCGCCAGCAGCTTGGTGACGGGATACACCGGGGAGCTGTTTTTT.

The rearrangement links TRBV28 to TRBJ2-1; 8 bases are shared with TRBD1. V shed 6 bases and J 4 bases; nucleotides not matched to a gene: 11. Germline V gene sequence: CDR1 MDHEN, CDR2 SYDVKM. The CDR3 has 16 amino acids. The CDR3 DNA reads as TGTGCCAGCAGCAGGGGTGACAGGGGCCTATACAATGAGCAGTTCTTC. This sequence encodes CASSRGDRGLYNEQFF.

The CDR3 here is CASSQDWTSGRAVSRTDTQYF. The CDR3 bases are TGTGCCAGCAGCCAAGATTGGACTAGCGGGAGGGCCGTTAGTAGAACAGATACGCAGTATTTT. The chain joins TRBV4-2 to TRBJ2-3, with 15 bases that match TRBD2. Trimming removed 0 bases from V and 3 bases from J; junction bases left unmatched: 13. CDR3 length equals 21 residues. Looked up from germline, CDR1 is LGHNA and CDR2 is YNFKEQ.

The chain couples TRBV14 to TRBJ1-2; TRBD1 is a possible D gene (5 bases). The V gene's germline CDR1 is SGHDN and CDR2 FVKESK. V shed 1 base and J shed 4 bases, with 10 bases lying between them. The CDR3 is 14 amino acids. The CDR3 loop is CASSQARTTYGYTF. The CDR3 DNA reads TGTGCCAGCAGCCAAGCCAGGACAACCTATGGCTACACCTTC.

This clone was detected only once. The CDR3 reads CASRRATGALYGYTF. DNA for the CDR3: TGTGCCAGCAGACGGGCGACAGGGGCCCTCTATGGCTACACCTTC. This chain uses TRBV27 with TRBJ1-2; 8 positions agree with TRBD1. The CDR3 runs 15 residues. The V gene's germline CDR1 is MNHEY and CDR2 SMNVEV (reference sequence). Trimming took 6 bases from V and 4 from J; bases not matched to a gene: 10.

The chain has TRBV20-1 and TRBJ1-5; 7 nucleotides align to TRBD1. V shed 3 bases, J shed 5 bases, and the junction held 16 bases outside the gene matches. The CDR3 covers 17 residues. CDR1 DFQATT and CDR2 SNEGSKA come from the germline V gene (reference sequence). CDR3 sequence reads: CSASPGTVQDRYQPQHF. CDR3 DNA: TGCAGTGCTAGTCCCGGGACAGTACAGGACCGATATCAGCCCCAGCATTTT.

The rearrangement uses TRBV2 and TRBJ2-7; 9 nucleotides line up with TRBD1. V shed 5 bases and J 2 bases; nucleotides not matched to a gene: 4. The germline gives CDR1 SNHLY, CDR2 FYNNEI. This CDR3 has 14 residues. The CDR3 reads CASSSGTGTYEQYF. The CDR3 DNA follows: TGTGCCAGCAGTTCCGGGACAGGGACCTACGAGCAGTACTTC.

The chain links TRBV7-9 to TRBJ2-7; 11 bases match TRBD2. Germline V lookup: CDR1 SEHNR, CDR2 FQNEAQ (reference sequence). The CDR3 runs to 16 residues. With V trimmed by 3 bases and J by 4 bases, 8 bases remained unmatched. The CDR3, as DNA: TGTGCCAGCAGCTTTAGCGGGAGGGCCGGGGTGTACGAGCAGTACTTC. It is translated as CASSFSGRAGVYEQYF.

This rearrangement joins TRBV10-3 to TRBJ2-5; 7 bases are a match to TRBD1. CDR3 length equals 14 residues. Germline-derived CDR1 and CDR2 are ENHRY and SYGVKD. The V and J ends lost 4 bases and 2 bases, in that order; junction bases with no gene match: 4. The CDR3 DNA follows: TGTGCCATCAGTGGGACAGGTTCACAAGAGACCCAGTACTTC. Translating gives CAISGTGSQETQYF.

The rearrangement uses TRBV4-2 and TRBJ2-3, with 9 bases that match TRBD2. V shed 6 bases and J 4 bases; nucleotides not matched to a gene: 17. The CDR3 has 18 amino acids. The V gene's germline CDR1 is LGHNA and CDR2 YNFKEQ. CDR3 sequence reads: CASREGAGGPIWSDTQYF. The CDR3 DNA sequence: TGTGCCAGCAGGGAGGGAGCGGGAGGTCCCATATGGTCAGATACGCAGTATTTT.

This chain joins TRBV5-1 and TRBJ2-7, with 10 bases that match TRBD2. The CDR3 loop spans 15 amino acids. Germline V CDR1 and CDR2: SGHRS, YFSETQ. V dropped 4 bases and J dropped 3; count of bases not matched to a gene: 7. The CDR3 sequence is CASSPEAGGHYEQYF. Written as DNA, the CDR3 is TGCGCCAGCAGCCCCGAAGCGGGAGGGCACTACGAGCAGTACTTC.

CDR3 DNA sequence: TGTGCCAGCAGAGGTAGCGGGAGGTACAATGAGCAGTTCTTC. Translation: CASRGSGRYNEQFF. This rearrangement joins TRBV2 to TRBJ2-1, with TRBD2 matching over 10 bases. CDR3 length: 14 residues. The ends lost 6 bases at V and 4 bases at J; junction bases unmatched: 3. Germline-derived CDR1 and CDR2 are SNHLY and FYNNEI.

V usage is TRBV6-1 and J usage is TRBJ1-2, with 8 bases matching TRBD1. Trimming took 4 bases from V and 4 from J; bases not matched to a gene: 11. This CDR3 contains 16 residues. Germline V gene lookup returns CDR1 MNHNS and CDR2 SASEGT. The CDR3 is CASSGAGQESIYGYTF. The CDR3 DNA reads TGTGCCAGCAGTGGAGCGGGACAGGAGTCTATCTATGGCTACACCTTC.

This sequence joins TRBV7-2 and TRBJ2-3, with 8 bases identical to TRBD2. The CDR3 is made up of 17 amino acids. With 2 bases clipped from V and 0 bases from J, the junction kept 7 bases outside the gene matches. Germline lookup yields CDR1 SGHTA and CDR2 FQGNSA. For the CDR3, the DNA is TGTGCCAGCAGCTTAACCCGGTCTAGCGGGAGCACAGATACGCAGTATTTT. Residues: CASSLTRSSGSTDTQYF.

CDR3 sequence reads: CSASGGLAGVNEQFF. The DNA for the CDR3 is TGCAGTGCTAGTGGGGGACTAGCGGGAGTTAATGAGCAGTTCTTC. This rearrangement joins TRBV20-1 to TRBJ2-1; TRBD2 matches 14 bases. The CDR3 runs 15 residues. Germline V gene lookup returns CDR1 DFQATT and CDR2 SNEGSKA (reference sequence). The ends lost 3 bases at V and 7 bases at J; junction bases unmatched: 5.

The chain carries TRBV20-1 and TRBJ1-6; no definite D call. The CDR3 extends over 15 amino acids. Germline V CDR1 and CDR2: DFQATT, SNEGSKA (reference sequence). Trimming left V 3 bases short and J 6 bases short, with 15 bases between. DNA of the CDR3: TGCAGTGCTAGTCTTTCGGAGATCCTTAATTCACCCCTCCACTTT. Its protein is CSASLSEILNSPLHF.

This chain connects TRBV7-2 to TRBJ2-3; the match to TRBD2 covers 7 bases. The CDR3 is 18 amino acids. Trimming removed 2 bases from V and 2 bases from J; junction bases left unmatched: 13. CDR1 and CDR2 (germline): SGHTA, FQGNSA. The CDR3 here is CASSLHSAGPPLTDTQYF. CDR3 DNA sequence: TGTGCCAGCAGCTTACACTCAGCGGGACCCCCCCTCACAGATACGCAGTATTTT.

This CDR3 is CASSLLGTGGGHNEQFF. Here the CDR3 DNA reads TGTGCCAGCAGTCTACTGGGAACAGGGGGAGGGCACAATGAGCAGTTCTTC. V gene TRBV6-6 combines with J gene TRBJ2-1; D possibly corresponds to TRBD1 (8 bases). Trimming pared 5 bases from V and 5 bases from J, leaving 22 bases between. CDR3 length: 17 amino acids. Germline CDR1 and CDR2: MNHNY and SVGAGI (reference sequence).

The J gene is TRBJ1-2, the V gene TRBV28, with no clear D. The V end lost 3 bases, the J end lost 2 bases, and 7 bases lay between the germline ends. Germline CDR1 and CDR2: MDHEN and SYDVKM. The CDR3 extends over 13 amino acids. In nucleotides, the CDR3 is TGTGCCAGCAGTTTCCCACTGAACTATGGCTACACCTTC. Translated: CASSFPLNYGYTF.

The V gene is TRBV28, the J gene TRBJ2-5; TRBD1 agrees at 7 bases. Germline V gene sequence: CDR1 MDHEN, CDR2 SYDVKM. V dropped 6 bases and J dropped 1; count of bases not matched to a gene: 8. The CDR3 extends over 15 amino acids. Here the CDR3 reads CASSLGTARQETQYF. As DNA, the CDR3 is TGTGCCAGCAGCCTCGGGACAGCTCGCCAAGAGACCCAGTACTTC.

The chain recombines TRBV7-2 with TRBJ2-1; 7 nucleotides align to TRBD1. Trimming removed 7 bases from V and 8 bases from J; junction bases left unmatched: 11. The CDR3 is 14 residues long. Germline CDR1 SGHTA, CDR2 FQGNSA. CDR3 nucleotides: TGTGCCAGCACGAGACAGGGTTTAAATCATGAGCAGTTCTTC. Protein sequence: CASTRQGLNHEQFF.

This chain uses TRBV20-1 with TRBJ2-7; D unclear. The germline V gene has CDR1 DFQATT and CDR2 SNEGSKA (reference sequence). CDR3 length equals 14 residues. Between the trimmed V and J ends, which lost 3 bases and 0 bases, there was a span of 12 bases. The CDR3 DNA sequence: TGCAGTGCTAGTTATAGCCCACTCTCCTACGAGCAGTACTTC. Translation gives CSASYSPLSYEQYF.

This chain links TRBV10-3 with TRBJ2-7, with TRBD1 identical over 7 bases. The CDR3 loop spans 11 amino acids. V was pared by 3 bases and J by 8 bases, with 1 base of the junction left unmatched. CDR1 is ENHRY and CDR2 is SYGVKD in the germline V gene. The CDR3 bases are TGTGCCATCAGTGAACAGGGGAAGCAGTACTTC. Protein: CAISEQGKQYF.

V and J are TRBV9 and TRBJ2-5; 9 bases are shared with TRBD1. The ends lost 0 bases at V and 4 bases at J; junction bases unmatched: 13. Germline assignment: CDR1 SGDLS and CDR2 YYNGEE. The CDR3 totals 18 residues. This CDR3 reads CASSVDGTGIALPETQYF. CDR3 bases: TGTGCCAGCAGCGTAGACGGGACAGGGATTGCCCTCCCAGAGACCCAGTACTTC.

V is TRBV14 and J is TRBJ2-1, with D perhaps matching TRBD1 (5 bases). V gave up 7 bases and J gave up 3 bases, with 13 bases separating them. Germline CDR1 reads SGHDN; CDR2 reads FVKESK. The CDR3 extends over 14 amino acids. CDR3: CASTEAGHYNEQFF. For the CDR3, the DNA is TGTGCCAGCACCGAGGCCGGACACTACAATGAGCAGTTCTTC.

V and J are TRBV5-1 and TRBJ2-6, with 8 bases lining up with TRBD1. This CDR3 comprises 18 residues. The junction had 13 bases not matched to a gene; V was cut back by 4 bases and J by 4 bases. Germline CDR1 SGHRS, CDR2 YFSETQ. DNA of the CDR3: TGCGCCAGCAGCCAAACGGACAGGGTCAAAACCGGGGCCAACGTCCTGACTTTC. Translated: CASSQTDRVKTGANVLTF.

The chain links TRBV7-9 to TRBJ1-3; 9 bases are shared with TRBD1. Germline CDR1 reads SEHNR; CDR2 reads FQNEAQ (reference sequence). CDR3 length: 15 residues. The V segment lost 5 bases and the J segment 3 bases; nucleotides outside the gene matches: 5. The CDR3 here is CASSHRDRDGNTIYF. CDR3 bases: TGTGCCAGCAGCCATAGGGACAGGGATGGAAACACCATATATTTT.

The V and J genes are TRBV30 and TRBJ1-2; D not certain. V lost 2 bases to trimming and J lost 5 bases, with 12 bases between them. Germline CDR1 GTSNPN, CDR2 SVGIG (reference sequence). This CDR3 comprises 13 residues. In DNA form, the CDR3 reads TGTGCCTGGAGTCCCCCCGGGGATTATGGCTACACCTTC. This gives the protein CAWSPPGDYGYTF.

The CDR3 region has the DNA TGTGCCAGCAGTTTACCGGACTCTAGCGGGAGTCGGCGAACCGGGGAGCTGTTTTTT. Encoded protein: CASSLPDSSGSRRTGELFF. The chain uses TRBV28 and TRBJ2-2; 10 bases match TRBD2. This CDR3 region has 19 residues. The trim removed 2 bases at V and 5 bases at J, leaving 14 bases unmatched. Germline lookup yields CDR1 MDHEN and CDR2 SYDVKM.